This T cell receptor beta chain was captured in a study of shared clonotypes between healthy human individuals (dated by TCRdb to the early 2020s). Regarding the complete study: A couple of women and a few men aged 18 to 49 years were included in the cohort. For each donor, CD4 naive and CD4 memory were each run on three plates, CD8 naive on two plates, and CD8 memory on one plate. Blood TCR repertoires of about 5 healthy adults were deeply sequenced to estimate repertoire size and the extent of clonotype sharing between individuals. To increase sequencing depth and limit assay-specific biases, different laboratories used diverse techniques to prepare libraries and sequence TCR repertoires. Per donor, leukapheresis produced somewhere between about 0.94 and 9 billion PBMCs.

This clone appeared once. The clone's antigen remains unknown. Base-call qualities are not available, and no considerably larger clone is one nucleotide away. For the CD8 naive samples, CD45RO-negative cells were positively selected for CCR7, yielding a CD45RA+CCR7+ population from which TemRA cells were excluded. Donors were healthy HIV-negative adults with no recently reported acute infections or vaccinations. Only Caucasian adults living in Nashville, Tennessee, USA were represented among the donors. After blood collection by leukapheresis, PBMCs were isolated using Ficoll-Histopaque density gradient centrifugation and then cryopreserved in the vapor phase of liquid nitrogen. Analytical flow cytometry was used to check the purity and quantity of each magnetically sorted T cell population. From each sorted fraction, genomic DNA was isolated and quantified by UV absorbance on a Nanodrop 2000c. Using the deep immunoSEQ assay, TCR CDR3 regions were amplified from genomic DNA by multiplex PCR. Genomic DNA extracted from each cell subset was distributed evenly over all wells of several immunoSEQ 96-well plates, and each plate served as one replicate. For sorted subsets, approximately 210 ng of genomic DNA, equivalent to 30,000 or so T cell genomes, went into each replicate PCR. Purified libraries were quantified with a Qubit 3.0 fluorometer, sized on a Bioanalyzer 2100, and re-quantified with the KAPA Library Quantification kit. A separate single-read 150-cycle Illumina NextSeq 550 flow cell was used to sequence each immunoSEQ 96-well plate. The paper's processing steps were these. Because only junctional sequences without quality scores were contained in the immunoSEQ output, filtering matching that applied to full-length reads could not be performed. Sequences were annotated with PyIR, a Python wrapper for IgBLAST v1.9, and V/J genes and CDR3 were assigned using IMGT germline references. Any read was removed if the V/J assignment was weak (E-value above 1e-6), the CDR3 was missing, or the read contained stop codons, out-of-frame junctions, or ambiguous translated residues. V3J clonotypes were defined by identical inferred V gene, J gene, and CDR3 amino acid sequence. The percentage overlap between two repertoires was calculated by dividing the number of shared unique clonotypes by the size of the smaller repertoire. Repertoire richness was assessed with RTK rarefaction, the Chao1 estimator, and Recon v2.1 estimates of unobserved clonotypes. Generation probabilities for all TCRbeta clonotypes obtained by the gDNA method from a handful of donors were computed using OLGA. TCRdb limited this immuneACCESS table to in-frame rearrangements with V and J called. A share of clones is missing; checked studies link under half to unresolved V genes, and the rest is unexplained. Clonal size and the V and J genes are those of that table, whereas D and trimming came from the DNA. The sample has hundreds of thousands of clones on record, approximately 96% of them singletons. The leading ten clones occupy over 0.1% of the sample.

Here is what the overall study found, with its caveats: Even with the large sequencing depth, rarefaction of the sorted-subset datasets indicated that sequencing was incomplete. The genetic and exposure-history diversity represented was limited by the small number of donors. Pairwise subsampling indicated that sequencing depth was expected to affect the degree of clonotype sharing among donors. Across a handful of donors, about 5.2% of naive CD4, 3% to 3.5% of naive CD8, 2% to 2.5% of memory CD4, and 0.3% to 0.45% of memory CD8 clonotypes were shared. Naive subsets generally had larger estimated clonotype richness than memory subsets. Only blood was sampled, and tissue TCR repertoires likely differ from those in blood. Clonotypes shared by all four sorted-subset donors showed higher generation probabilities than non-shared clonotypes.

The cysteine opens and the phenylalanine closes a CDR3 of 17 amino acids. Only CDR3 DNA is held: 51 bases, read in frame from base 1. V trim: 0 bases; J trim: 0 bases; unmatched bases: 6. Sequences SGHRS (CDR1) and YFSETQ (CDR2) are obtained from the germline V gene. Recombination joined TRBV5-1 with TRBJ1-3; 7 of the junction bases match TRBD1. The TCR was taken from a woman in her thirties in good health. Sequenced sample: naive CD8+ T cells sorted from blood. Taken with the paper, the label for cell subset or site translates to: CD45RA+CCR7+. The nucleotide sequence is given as TGCGCCAGCAGCTTGGAAGGACAGGTCAGCTCTGGAAACACCATATATTTT. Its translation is CASSLEGQVSSGNTIYF.